This T cell receptor (beta chain) originates from a study of a mutant IDH1 vaccine in newly diagnosed glioma. Study information: Eight vaccinations were given in weeks 1, 3, 5, 7, 11, 15, 19 and 23. Among treated patients, about 62% were male and 37.5% female, and mean age was 40.4 years. Vaccination began 4-6 weeks post radiotherapy alone, or with temozolomide cycles. General observations from the study: Pseudoprogression showed no apparent link to changes in top peripheral T cell clonotypes.

Regarding time point: week 11, during vaccination. Vaccination comprised doses that each held 300 ug of mutant IDH1 20-mer peptide, plus topical imiquimod. The data were produced by immunoSEQ multiplex PCR, yet TCRdb's version contains in-frame clones alone and is incomplete. This table has around 60,000 clones, less than 85% appearing once. The CDR3 spans 14 residues. Germline V gene lookup returns CDR1 PRHDT and CDR2 FYEKMQ (reference sequence). Trimming removed 1 base from V and 4 bases from J; junction bases left unmatched: 1. Comments on this clone: Its antigen is as yet unknown.

The sample consisted of PBMCs, taken from a glioma patient whose treatment included an IDH1 peptide vaccine. The TCR was taken from a woman between 50 and 59 years old with glioma. This chain uses TRBV13 with TRBJ2-7; 10 nucleotides agree with TRBD1. In DNA, the CDR3 is TGTGCCAGCAGCTTAGCGGGACAGGGGTACGAGCAGTACTTC. Protein: CASSLAGQGYEQYF. Combining the CDR3 with reference TRBV13 and TRBJ2-7 gives the whole variable domain AAGVIQSPRHLIKEKRETATLKCYPIPRHDTVYWYQQGPGQDPQFLISFYEKMQSDKGSIPDRFSAQQFSDYHSELNMSSLELGDSALYFCASSLAGQGYEQYFGPGTRLTVT.